This T cell receptor (beta chain) was identified during a study of T-cell memory formation after mild COVID-19. This clonotype was counted only a few times. The antigen is not known. Overall study results and limits: CM and EM subsets held most contracting CD4+ clones; EMRA held CD8+ ones.

TCRdb fed the 5' RACE reads into MiXCR, producing one record per CDR3 protein. The profile covers 450,000 or so distinct CDR3 sequences, with roughly 25% appearing a single time and around 13% taken by the ten largest. Germline V lookup: CDR1 MNHEY, CDR2 SVGAGI. The CDR3 has 15 residues. V was clipped by 5 bases and J by 1 base, with 12 bases between them. This rearrangement joins TRBV6-5 to TRBJ2-4; a possible D gene is TRBD1 (5 bases). The receptor was isolated from an adult woman who had mild COVID-19 (a few samples of this study predate the infection). Cell type and time point are not known. What was sequenced was PBMCs or a T cell subset sorted from them (not recorded which). CDR3 sequence (DNA): TGTGCCAGCAGTCCTGGCGCAGGGGCCAAAAACATTCAGTACTTC. Its translation is CASSPGAGAKNIQYF.